This is a list of T cell receptor beta chains from one sample in a study of monozygotic twins with inflammatory bowel disease. TCRdb re-called the 5' RACE reads; every CDR3 protein appears as one record, without DNA. The sample table sets out approximately 340,000 distinct CDR3 sequences. The specimen sequenced was blood. The receptors here all came from a human donor with ulcerative colitis or Crohn's disease, or a healthy co-twin of an affected twin (not recorded which). The CDR3 runs from the conserved cysteine through the conserved F or W. The order of the fields is J gene, V gene, CDR3 protein.

J gene: TRBJ1-1; V gene: TRBV5-5; CDR3 protein: CASSWGRDTSNTEAFF
J gene: TRBJ2-7; V gene: TRBV9; CDR3 protein: CASSVGTSGIGSYEQYF
J gene: TRBJ2-2; V gene: TRBV7-9; CDR3 protein: CTSSSTGPGELFF
J gene: TRBJ2-3; V gene: TRBV7-2; CDR3 protein: CASSFGTGQYF
J gene: TRBJ2-7; V gene: TRBV19; CDR3 protein: CASSIIMTGLHEQYF
J gene: TRBJ2-5; V gene: TRBV15; CDR3 protein: CAAGPGLTSVETQYF
J gene: TRBJ2-7; V gene: TRBV7-2; CDR3 protein: CASSLSHKGQGAYEQYF
J gene: TRBJ2-2; V gene: TRBV12-3/TRBV12-4; CDR3 protein: CASRGLAGELFF
J gene: TRBJ1-2; V gene: TRBV20-1; CDR3 protein: CSAADRVRGSGYTF
J gene: TRBJ1-1; V gene: TRBV5-4; CDR3 protein: CASRAGGTREAFF
J gene: TRBJ1-1; V gene: TRBV6-5; CDR3 protein: CASSSRTGGFGMNTEAFF
J gene: TRBJ1-4; V gene: TRBV4-1; CDR3 protein: CASSRFATNEKLFF
J gene: TRBJ2-5; V gene: TRBV4-1; CDR3 protein: CASSHKLAGGPGETQYF
J gene: TRBJ1-1; V gene: TRBV4-1; CDR3 protein: CASSQMTVNTEAFF
J gene: TRBJ2-7; V gene: TRBV6-8; CDR3 protein: CASRQKREGSYEQYF
J gene: TRBJ2-7; V gene: TRBV4-1; CDR3 protein: CASSQYGSYEQYF
J gene: TRBJ2-2; V gene: TRBV4-1; CDR3 protein: CASSQPRQTGELFF
J gene: TRBJ2-3; V gene: TRBV7-9; CDR3 protein: CASSLGLADHTDTQYF
J gene: TRBJ2-7; V gene: TRBV4-2; CDR3 protein: CASSQVLAGETYEQYF
J gene: TRBJ2-1; V gene: TRBV14; CDR3 protein: CASSRTQGADDEQFF
J gene: TRBJ2-7; V gene: TRBV30; CDR3 protein: CAWSPGDLYEQYF
J gene: TRBJ2-1; V gene: TRBV27; CDR3 protein: CASSPNRLAGGRNEQFF
J gene: TRBJ1-5; V gene: TRBV4-1; CDR3 protein: CASSQKTGANQPQHF
J gene: TRBJ2-3; V gene: TRBV5-1; CDR3 protein: CASSFPTVAGEGGTDTQYF
J gene: TRBJ2-2; V gene: TRBV28; CDR3 protein: CASIKARGASAIAGEPFF
J gene: TRBJ1-5; V gene: TRBV20-1; CDR3 protein: CSAEDTSNQPQHF
J gene: TRBJ2-1; V gene: TRBV28; CDR3 protein: CASSLGSRFGEQFF
J gene: TRBJ1-5; V gene: TRBV20-1; CDR3 protein: CSARQAHSNQPQHF
J gene: TRBJ2-1; V gene: TRBV6-2/TRBV6-3; CDR3 protein: CASTVRFAYNEQFF
J gene: TRBJ1-2; V gene: TRBV18; CDR3 protein: CASSPYTPPGYGYTF
J gene: TRBJ1-5; V gene: TRBV15; CDR3 protein: CATSRDLQPQHF
J gene: TRBJ2-3; V gene: TRBV4-1; CDR3 protein: CASSQDRAETDTQYF
J gene: TRBJ2-1; V gene: TRBV20-1; CDR3 protein: CSARDRLAAYNEQFF
J gene: TRBJ2-6; V gene: TRBV5-1; CDR3 protein: CASSLDGTGGANVLTF
J gene: TRBJ2-1; V gene: TRBV5-4; CDR3 protein: CASSPGTTRSYNEQFF
J gene: TRBJ2-3; V gene: TRBV12-3/TRBV12-4; CDR3 protein: CASSPPGTGRTDTQYF
J gene: TRBJ2-2; V gene: TRBV20-1; CDR3 protein: CSAWDRGTGELFF
J gene: TRBJ2-2; V gene: TRBV20-1; CDR3 protein: CSARPDRGELFF
J gene: TRBJ2-1; V gene: TRBV6-4; CDR3 protein: CASSDRAGGGHEQFF
J gene: TRBJ2-1; V gene: TRBV27; CDR3 protein: CASGTGGSFNEQFF
J gene: TRBJ2-3; V gene: TRBV15; CDR3 protein: CATTRVTSTDTQYF
J gene: TRBJ2-2; V gene: TRBV12-3/TRBV12-4; CDR3 protein: CASSQEEGTGELFF
J gene: TRBJ2-1; V gene: TRBV29-1; CDR3 protein: CTTGGVNSYNEQFF
J gene: TRBJ2-3; V gene: TRBV12-3/TRBV12-4; CDR3 protein: CASSFSSGRADTQYF
J gene: TRBJ2-7; V gene: TRBV29-1; CDR3 protein: CSARQGPSYEQYF